One sample yielded the 29 T cell receptor beta chains listed below, sequenced in a study of blood T cell repertoires in COVID-19. Sequencing used immunoSEQ multiplex PCR; TCRdb keeps in-frame clones, though not all of them. Of roughly 260,000 clones listed, roughly 90% were seen once; the top ten hold roughly 4%. The specimen sequenced was peripheral blood. The source of these receptors is a man aged 60 to 69 who had recovered from COVID-19.

The chain uses TRBV9 and TRBJ2-5; perhaps TRBD2 as D (6 bases). Looked up from germline, CDR1 is SGDLS and CDR2 is YYNGEE. The CDR3 runs 13 residues. Trimming took 2 bases from V and 3 from J, leaving 8 bases between them. In nucleotides, the CDR3 is TGTGCCAGCAGCGTGGGGGGAAAAGAGACCCAGTACTTC. Protein product: CASSVGGKETQYF.

The chain combines TRBV19 with TRBJ2-7, with TRBD2 as a possible D gene (6 bases). CDR3 length equals 11 residues. Germline CDR1 reads LNHDA; CDR2 reads SQIVND (reference sequence). V lost 7 bases, J lost 5 bases, and 9 bases lay in between. CDR3 sequence reads: CASIGGHEQYF. In nucleotides, the CDR3 is TGTGCCAGTATCGGGGGACACGAGCAGTACTTC. The full variable domain, in which reference TRBV19 and TRBJ2-7 provide the parts outside the CDR3, is DGGITQSPKYLFRKEGQNVTLSCEQNLNHDAMYWYRQDPGQGLRLIYYSQIVNDFQKGDIAEGYSVSREKKESFPLTVTSAQKNPTAFYLCASIGGHEQYFGPGTRLTVT.

The chain joins TRBV6-5 to TRBJ1-3; tentatively, D is TRBD1 (5 bases). CDR1 MNHEY and CDR2 SVGAGI come from the germline V gene. CDR3 length equals 14 residues. The V gene lost 0 bases and the J gene lost 8 bases, with 11 bases spanning the gap. The CDR3 protein is CASSYSGGGDTIYF. The DNA of the CDR3 is TGTGCCAGCAGTTACTCGGGGGGGGGAGACACCATATATTTT.

The genes are TRBV27 and TRBJ1-4; 9 bases are shared with TRBD1. The CDR3 runs 15 residues. Germline trimming cut 5 bases from V and 7 bases from J; bases unmatched to any gene: 8. CDR1 is MNHEY, CDR2 SMNVEV, per germline (reference sequence). The CDR3 DNA sequence: TGTGCCAGCAGTCCGCGGGACAGGGTTTCTGAAAAACTGTTTTTT. Translation gives CASSPRDRVSEKLFF.

The chain employs TRBV7-8 and TRBJ2-7; TRBD2 aligns across 10 bases. CDR3 length equals 16 residues. The trim removed 1 base at V and 0 bases at J, leaving 3 bases unmatched. CDR1 and CDR2 (germline): SGHVS, FQNEAQ. The CDR3 here is CASSLGVAGGSYEQYF. The CDR3 DNA reads TGTGCCAGCAGCTTAGGGGTAGCGGGGGGCTCCTACGAGCAGTACTTC.

In its sample, this clone was seen once. The chain links TRBV14 to TRBJ2-2; 12 nucleotides align to TRBD1. The germline V gene encodes CDR1 SGHDN and CDR2 FVKESK. V lost 8 bases, J lost 2 bases, and 9 bases stayed unmatched. This CDR3 is 17 amino acids long. This chain's CDR3 is CASQPGQGARNTGELFF. The CDR3 DNA is TGTGCCAGCCAACCGGGACAGGGGGCGCGAAACACCGGGGAGCTGTTTTTT.

The rearrangement links TRBV7-3 to TRBJ2-3; weak D call: TRBD1 (5 bases). Germline V gene data show CDR1 as SGHTA and CDR2 as FQGTGA. Trimming shortened V by 3 bases and J by 1 base, and 8 bases separated the two germline ends. The CDR3 extends over 14 amino acids. This CDR3 reads CASSFSQGTDTQYF. The CDR3 region has the DNA TGTGCCAGCAGCTTCTCACAGGGCACAGATACGCAGTATTTT.

The chain carries TRBV5-1 and TRBJ2-5, with 14 bases fitting TRBD2. V shed 4 bases, J shed 4 bases, and the junction held 3 bases outside the gene matches. CDR3 length equals 15 residues. CDR1 and CDR2 from the germline V gene are SGHRS and YFSETQ. In DNA form, the CDR3 reads TGCGCCAGCAGCCGGACTAGCGGGGGGTTAGAGACCCAGTACTTC. This encodes CASSRTSGGLETQYF.

This chain connects TRBV7-4 to TRBJ1-5; TRBD1 agrees at 8 bases. This CDR3 is built from 16 residues. Germline V gene lookup returns CDR1 SGHVT and CDR2 SQSDAQ. Unmatched junction bases numbered 6, after V lost 3 bases and J lost 2 bases. The CDR3, as DNA: TGTGCCAGCAGCTTCGATAAGACAGGGGGCAATCAGCCCCAGCATTTT. Translated, it gives CASSFDKTGGNQPQHF.

The rearrangement uses TRBV6-5 and TRBJ2-5; D may be TRBD2 (6 bases). The germline gives CDR1 MNHEY, CDR2 SVGAGI. V was pared by 6 bases and J by 9 bases, with 20 bases between. The CDR3 is made up of 14 amino acids. Here the CDR3 reads CASRARMAPGAQYF. The CDR3 coding sequence is TGTGCCAGCAGGGCCAGAATGGCCCCGGGGGCCCAGTACTTC.

This chain uses TRBV9 with TRBJ1-3, with a possible D match to TRBD1 (5 bases). V lost 0 bases to trimming and J lost 0 bases, with 13 bases between them. Germline values: CDR1 SGDLS, CDR2 YYNGEE. The CDR3 has 17 residues. This CDR3 is CASSVVPGQASGNTIYF. CDR3 DNA: TGTGCCAGCAGCGTAGTCCCAGGGCAGGCCTCTGGAAACACCATATATTTT.

The CDR3 region has the DNA TGCGCCAGCAGCGTATGGACAGGGGGGTTGAACACTGAAGCTTTCTTT. It encodes CASSVWTGGLNTEAFF. The V and J genes are TRBV5-1 and TRBJ1-1; 10 bases fit TRBD1. J gave up 0 bases and V 4 bases, and 6 bases lay outside the gene matches. CDR3 length equals 16 residues. CDR1 is SGHRS, CDR2 YFSETQ, per germline.

This clone occurred once. V gene TRBV5-4 combines with J gene TRBJ2-3; no definite D call. The CDR3 runs to 13 residues. The germline V and J ends were trimmed by 9 bases and 3 bases, with 14 bases remaining between them. Per the germline V gene, CDR1 is SGHNT and CDR2 is YYREEE (reference sequence). CDR3 protein: CATSVKATDTQYF. Here the CDR3 DNA reads TGTGCCACATCCGTAAAAGCGACAGATACGCAGTATTTT.

This chain joins TRBV11-2 and TRBJ2-5, with D possibly matching TRBD2 (6 bases). The CDR3 loop spans 15 amino acids. The V gene lost 5 bases and the J gene lost 0 bases, with 13 bases spanning the gap. CDR1 and CDR2 from the germline V gene are SGHAT and FQNNGV. The CDR3 spells CASSRWTTYQETQYF. CDR3 bases: TGTGCCAGCAGCCGATGGACTACGTACCAAGAGACCCAGTACTTC.

This clone showed up just once. The rearrangement uses TRBV5-1 and TRBJ2-7, with 11 bases identical to TRBD2. This CDR3 is built from 15 residues. V was pared by 5 bases and J by 1 base, with 5 bases of the junction left unmatched. Germline V gives CDR1 SGHRS, CDR2 YFSETQ. The CDR3 loop reads CASRLLAGESYEQYF. In DNA, the CDR3 is TGCGCCAGCAGATTACTAGCGGGGGAGTCCTACGAGCAGTACTTC.

This chain links TRBV2 with TRBJ1-5, with D possibly TRBD1 on 6 matching bases. The germline CDR1 and CDR2 sequences are SNHLY and FYNNEI. This CDR3 comprises 14 residues. Trimming took off 3 bases at V and 6 bases at J, with 12 bases between the two ends. CDR3: CASSDGGLPQPQHF. The CDR3 nucleotides read TGTGCCAGCAGTGACGGGGGGCTACCTCAGCCCCAGCATTTT.

The J gene is TRBJ2-5, the V gene TRBV7-3; unclear D gene. Germline loops: CDR1 SGHTA, CDR2 FQGTGA. The V and J ends lost 3 bases and 0 bases respectively, with 8 bases between them. The CDR3 contains 14 residues. The CDR3 region is CASSLPGYQETQYF. CDR3 in DNA: TGTGCCAGCAGCTTGCCCGGGTACCAAGAGACCCAGTACTTC.

V usage is TRBV29-1 and J usage is TRBJ1-2; D possibly corresponds to TRBD1 (5 bases). Germline V gene data show CDR1 as SQVTM and CDR2 as ANQGSEA. Between the trimmed V and J ends, which lost 3 bases and 8 bases, there was a span of 22 bases. The CDR3 length is 15 residues. The CDR3 protein is CSVELPPTGMSGYTF. CDR3 DNA sequence: TGCAGCGTTGAGCTGCCTCCCACAGGTATGAGCGGCTACACCTTC.

The chain joins TRBV6-2 or TRBV6-3 to TRBJ2-5; 7 bases align to TRBD1. The CDR3 runs 15 residues. Germline CDR1 and CDR2: MNHEY and SVGEGT. J was trimmed by 2 bases and V by 5 bases; bases with no gene match: 8. Here the CDR3 DNA reads TGTGCCAGCAGTACCCCCGGGACAGCGCAAGAGACCCAGTACTTC. This gives the protein CASSTPGTAQETQYF.

The chain combines TRBV7-6 with TRBJ2-5, with TRBD1 matching over 7 bases. Germline assignment: CDR1 SGHVS and CDR2 FNYEAQ. The CDR3 is 15 residues long. The trim removed 1 base at V and 4 bases at J, leaving 6 bases unmatched. The CDR3 DNA is TGTGCCAGCAGCTTAGGACAGGGCCCCGGAGAGACCCAGTACTTC. Translation: CASSLGQGPGETQYF.

This clone appeared a single time. The V call is TRBV30, the J call TRBJ2-7, with TRBD1 identical over 9 bases. CDR1 is GTSNPN, CDR2 SVGIG, per germline (reference sequence). Germline trimming cut 3 bases from V and 4 bases from J; bases unmatched to any gene: 1. This CDR3 comprises 12 residues. The CDR3 here is CAWRDRGYEQYF. CDR3 in DNA: TGTGCCTGGAGAGACAGGGGGTACGAGCAGTACTTC.

The genes are TRBV10-3 and TRBJ1-6; 9 positions match TRBD1. The CDR3 has 16 residues. J gave up 7 bases and V 1 base, and 5 bases lay outside the gene matches. Germline V lookup: CDR1 ENHRY, CDR2 SYGVKD. CDR3 nucleotides: TGTGCCATCAGTGAGTTACAGGGGGCCGGGAATTCACCCCTCCACTTT. This codes for CAISELQGAGNSPLHF.

This clone was recorded only once. V and J are TRBV5-4 and TRBJ2-3; 7 bases match TRBD1. The ends lost 3 bases at V and 3 bases at J; junction bases unmatched: 10. The germline gives CDR1 SGHNT, CDR2 YYREEE (reference sequence). CDR3 length: 16 residues. CDR3 DNA sequence: TGTGCCAGCAGCTCACTCCGGGACAGAGCAACAGATACGCAGTATTTT. Residues: CASSSLRDRATDTQYF.

The J gene is TRBJ2-2, the V gene TRBV12-2; TRBD1, the table's D call, lacks a check against the DNA. TRBV12-2 is noted as a pseudogene. The CDR3 extends over 16 amino acids. CDR3 amino acids: CASRLGQGRAPGELFF. CDR3 bases: TGTGCAAGTCGTCTGGGACAGGGGAGGGCACCCGGGGAGCTGTTTTTT.

The CDR3 nucleotides are TGTGCCAGCAGCTTAATCGGACAGGGACACATGAACACTGAAGCTTTCTTT. It specifies CASSLIGQGHMNTEAFF. The chain links TRBV7-2 to TRBJ1-1; 8 bases line up with TRBD1. This CDR3 has 17 residues. In germline, CDR1 is SGHTA, CDR2 FQGNSA. The V segment lost 2 bases and the J segment 0 bases; nucleotides outside the gene matches: 8.

The chain recombines TRBV18 with TRBJ1-4; D gene uncertain. The CDR3 totals 14 residues. Per germline, CDR1 KGHSH and CDR2 LQKENI. The V gene lost 6 bases and the J gene lost 0 bases, with 8 bases spanning the gap. CDR3 residues: CASSSVATNEKLFF. DNA of the CDR3: TGTGCCAGCTCCTCAGTCGCAACTAATGAAAAACTGTTTTTT.

This clone was detected once. The V call is TRBV6-5, the J call TRBJ1-1, with 7 nucleotides matching TRBD1. The germline gives CDR1 MNHEY, CDR2 SVGAGI. The CDR3 runs to 15 residues. With 6 bases clipped from V and 3 bases from J, the junction kept 10 bases outside the gene matches. CDR3 sequence reads: CASRGDRSWDTEAFF. The CDR3 bases are TGTGCCAGCAGGGGGGACAGATCGTGGGACACTGAAGCTTTCTTT.

This clone showed up just once. CDR3 DNA: TGTGCCAGCAGCTCTCTGACAGGGGGGGGCACCGGGGAGCTGTTTTTT. Amino acids: CASSSLTGGGTGELFF. The J gene is TRBJ2-2, the V gene TRBV11-2, with TRBD1 matching 9 bases. Germline V lookup: CDR1 SGHAT, CDR2 FQNNGV. This CDR3 spans 16 amino acids. V shed 4 bases, J shed 4 bases, and the junction held 7 bases outside the gene matches.

This chain uses TRBV18 with TRBJ2-3, with a possible D match to TRBD2 (6 bases). Trimming stripped 5 bases from V and 1 base from J, with 10 bases between. The CDR3 covers 14 residues. Germline CDR1 KGHSH, CDR2 LQKENI. Here the CDR3 DNA reads TGTGCCAGCTCATCACAGCGGGGCACAGATACGCAGTATTTT. As protein: CASSSQRGTDTQYF.